This TCR beta chain was obtained from a study of low-dose radiotherapy and immunotherapy resistance in tumors. In the study overall: The study gave Cohort 2 1 Gy per fraction every two weeks, totaling 13 Gy over 26 weeks.

CDR1 is DFQATT, CDR2 SNEGSKA, per germline (reference sequence). V was pared by 3 bases and J by 0 bases, with 12 bases between. The CDR3 covers 15 residues. Primers targeting TRAV and TRBV primed first-strand cDNA, covering alpha and beta chains. With a constant-region primer and a V-primer adapter, TCRs were subjected to roughly 18 PCR cycles of amplification. With in vitro transcription, the isolated mRNA was amplified. Each CDR3 protein is one row after TCRdb ran MiXCR on the reads. The sample has 8,800 or so distinct CDR3 sequences, approximately 72% seen once. The V call is TRBV20-1, the J call TRBJ2-4; possibly TRBD2 for D (5 bases). This clonotype was sampled from a human donor with advanced metastatic prostate, ovarian, gallbladder or colorectal cancer (not recorded which). This table probably holds off-target reads from a library built for another chain. The CDR3 loop is CSASGLDSAKNIQYF. The CDR3 nucleotides read TGCAGTGCTAGTGGTCTGGACTCAGCCAAAAACATTCAGTACTTC.